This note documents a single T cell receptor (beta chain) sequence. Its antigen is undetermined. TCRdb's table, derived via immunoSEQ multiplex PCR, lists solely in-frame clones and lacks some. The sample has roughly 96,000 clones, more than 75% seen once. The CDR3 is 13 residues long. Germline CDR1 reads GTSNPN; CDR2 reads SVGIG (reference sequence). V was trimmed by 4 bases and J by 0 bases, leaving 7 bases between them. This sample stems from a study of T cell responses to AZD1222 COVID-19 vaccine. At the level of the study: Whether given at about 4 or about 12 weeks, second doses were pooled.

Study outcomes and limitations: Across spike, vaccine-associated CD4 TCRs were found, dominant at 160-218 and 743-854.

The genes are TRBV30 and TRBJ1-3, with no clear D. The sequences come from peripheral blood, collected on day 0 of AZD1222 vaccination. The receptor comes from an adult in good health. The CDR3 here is CAWTRISGNTIYF. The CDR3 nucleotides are TGTGCCTGGACAAGGATCTCTGGAAACACCATATATTTT. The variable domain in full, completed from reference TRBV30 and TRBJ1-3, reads SQTIHQWPATLVQPVGSPLSLECTVEGTSNPNLYWYRQAAGRGLQLLFYSVGIGQISSEVPQNLSASRPQDRQFILSSKKLLLSDSGFYLCAWTRISGNTIYFGEGSWLTVV.